Following are 20 T cell receptor beta chains from one sample sequenced in a study of CD4 and CD8 cells across lung adenocarcinoma regions. Each CDR3 protein gets one entry after TCRdb re-called the PCR reads with MiXCR. The sample records over 15,000 distinct CDR3 sequences, around 50% being singletons. The sequencing input was CD8+ T cells from the center of a lung tumor. Receptors originate from a female donor with lung adenocarcinoma. The CD4 and CD8 labels of this study may be unreliable.

At least ten counts were recorded for this clonotype. The V gene is TRBV5-1, the J gene TRBJ2-1; no reliable D call. The V gene's germline CDR1 is SGHRS and CDR2 YFSETQ. V was pared by 4 bases and J by 8 bases, with 19 bases between. This CDR3 has 15 amino acids. The CDR3, as DNA: TGCGCCAGCAGCCCCGGACGTAGTGGTGTCCATGAGCAGTTCTTC. It is translated as CASSPGRSGVHEQFF.

The chain is built from TRBV6-1 and TRBJ2-5; 8 bases align to TRBD2. Looked up from germline, CDR1 is MNHNS and CDR2 is SASEGT. The CDR3 totals 16 residues. The ends lost 4 bases at V and 8 bases at J; junction bases unmatched: 15. The CDR3 protein is CASSGSGDRDTDTQYF. DNA for the CDR3: TGTGCCAGCAGTGGTAGCGGGGACCGAGACACAGATACCCAGTACTTC.

This clonotype qualifies as medium-sized (0.01 to 0.1%). The gene calls are TRBV4-1 and TRBJ2-1; D unresolved. This CDR3 comprises 14 residues. The ends were cut back, 0 bases at V and 6 bases at J, with 9 bases in the middle. CDR1 and CDR2 (germline): MGHRA, YSYEKL. CDR3 DNA: TGCGCCAGCAGCCAAGAGACTCCATCCAATGAGCAGTTCTTC. As protein: CASSQETPSNEQFF.

As for this clonotype: Germline and junction disagree at one end, which may indicate a read error. This sequence joins TRBV6-5 and TRBJ2-3, with D tentatively TRBD1 (5 bases). Per germline, CDR1 MNHEY and CDR2 SVGAGI. This CDR3 is 14 amino acids long. The CDR3 loop is CASSWGQNTEAQFF. DNA of the CDR3: TGTGCCAGCAGTTGGGGCCAAAACACCGAGGCGCAGTTTTTT.

Ten or more counts support this clonotype. V and J are TRBV7-2 and TRBJ2-1; D unclear. V was cut by 1 base and J by 1 base, with 2 bases left in between. The CDR3 consists of 13 residues. Germline V lookup: CDR1 SGHTA, CDR2 FQGNSA. Here the CDR3 reads CASSLVSYNEQFF. CDR3 nucleotides: TGTGCCAGCAGCTTAGTTTCCTACAATGAGCAGTTCTTC.

The chain couples TRBV10-1 to TRBJ2-1; D might be TRBD1 (5 bases). Germline V lookup: CDR1 WNHNN, CDR2 SYGVQD (reference sequence). The V and J ends lost 8 bases and 7 bases respectively, with 12 bases between them. The CDR3 sequence is 12 residues long. CDR3 coding DNA: TGCGCCAGCGGCCGGACACAAAATGAGCAGTTCTTC. Translating it yields CASGRTQNEQFF.

A few counts support this clonotype. V and J are TRBV6-1 and TRBJ2-1; 10 positions agree with TRBD2. The J call may not be correct, given that the DNA end is closer to TRBJ2-7. The CDR3 totals 14 residues. Germline CDR1 reads MNHNS; CDR2 reads SASEGT. The CDR3 loop is CASSLTSGYYEQYF. CDR3 nucleotide sequence: TGTGCCAGCAGTCTGACTAGCGGGTACTACGAGCAGTACTTC.

This clonotype was seen a handful of times. The J gene is TRBJ1-2, the V gene TRBV6-1; D remains ambiguous. Per the germline V gene, CDR1 is MNHNS and CDR2 is SASEGT. Trimming pared 5 bases from V and 0 bases from J, leaving 4 bases between. The CDR3 spans 12 residues. Written as DNA, the CDR3 is TGTGCCAGCAGTAGCCCTAACTATGGCTACACCTTC. It codes for CASSSPNYGYTF.

This clonotype was seen repeatedly, ten times or more. The chain is built from TRBV6-5 and TRBJ2-1; D remains ambiguous. The CDR3 runs to 14 residues. V lost 4 bases to trimming and J lost 0 bases, with 7 bases between them. The germline CDR1 and CDR2 sequences are MNHEY and SVGAGI. The CDR3 bases are TGTGCCAGCAGTTTAAAGAACTCCTACAATGAGCAGTTCTTC. It specifies CASSLKNSYNEQFF.

The chain has TRBV18 and TRBJ1-3; maybe TRBD1 (5 bases). V dropped 3 bases and J dropped 0 bases, with 12 bases sitting between them. CDR1 is KGHSH, CDR2 LQKENI, per germline. CDR3 length: 16 amino acids. The CDR3 bases are TGTGCCAGCTCACCGACAGAAGCACACTCTGGAAACACCATATATTTT. This translates into CASSPTEAHSGNTIYF.

The genes are TRBV6-1 and TRBJ2-4; 9 bases map to TRBD2. J gave up 3 bases and V 8 bases, and 5 bases lay outside the gene matches. The CDR3 runs to 14 residues. In germline, CDR1 is MNHNS, CDR2 SASEGT. The chain's CDR3 is CASPGRGGKNIQYF. CDR3 sequence (DNA): TGTGCCAGCCCGGGGCGGGGGGGCAAAAACATTCAGTACTTC.

As concerns this clonotype: A junction end diverges from the germline sequence, so it may reflect a read error. The V gene is TRBV6-5, the J gene TRBJ2-1; 7 nucleotides align to TRBD2. The CDR3 loop spans 15 amino acids. Germline CDR1 reads MNHEY; CDR2 reads SVGAGI. The CDR3 bases are TGTGCCAGCAGATTCTCGGCTGCTAGCGGAAATACGCAGTATTTC. Translated: CASRFSAASGNTQYF.

There are a few counts of this clonotype. The chain links TRBV4-1 to TRBJ2-5; 9 bases align to TRBD2. Germline-derived CDR1 and CDR2 are MGHRA and YSYEKL. The length of the CDR3 is 17 residues. V dropped 0 bases and J dropped 5; count of bases not matched to a gene: 10. Here the CDR3 DNA reads TGCGCCAGCAGCCAAGAGGTGGGCGGGGGGGAAGATGAGACCCAGTACTTC. It codes for CASSQEVGGGEDETQYF.

With regard to this clonotype: A read error may produce the germline difference seen at one junction end. The chain joins TRBV10-1 to TRBJ2-5; D is undetermined. Per germline, CDR1 WNHNN and CDR2 SYGVQD (reference sequence). There are 14 residues in the CDR3. CDR3 protein: CAGSGCSSQDTQYF. The CDR3 nucleotides read TGCGCGGGCAGTGGGTGCAGTAGCCAAGATACCCAGTACTTC.

In this sample, this clonotype turned up a few times. The chain has TRBV6-1 and TRBJ2-5, with 7 positions matching TRBD2. V was pared by 6 bases and J by 5 bases, with 12 bases of the junction left unmatched. CDR1 is MNHNS and CDR2 is SASEGT in the germline V gene. This CDR3 region has 15 residues. For the CDR3, the DNA is TGTGCCAGCAGGGGGGGGGGGGGGGGGGGGGAGACCCAGTACTTC. Its translation is CASRGGGGGGETQYF.

This clonotype has a single count. The V and J genes are TRBV11-2 and TRBJ2-3; 8 nucleotides agree with TRBD2. This CDR3 comprises 15 residues. CDR1 SGHAT and CDR2 FQNNGV come from the germline V gene. Trimming cost V 3 bases and J 4 bases; bases outside gene matches: 6. The CDR3 loop reads CASSLGAGVSDTQYF. CDR3 nucleotide sequence: TGTGCCAGCAGCTTGGGAGCGGGAGTATCAGATACGCAGTATTTT.

The chain recombines TRBV6-1 with TRBJ2-1, with 8 bases lining up with TRBD2. The germline CDR1 and CDR2 sequences are MNHNS and SASEGT. The CDR3 is made up of 16 amino acids. The V gene end was trimmed by 3 bases and the J gene end by 8 bases; junction bases not matched to a gene: 12. The chain's CDR3 is CASSDRVVSGIDEQFF. As DNA, the CDR3 is TGTGCCAGCAGTGATCGGGTTGTTAGCGGGATCGATGAGCAGTTCTTC.

The gene calls are TRBV6-5 and TRBJ1-1; no clear D. This CDR3 has 14 residues. The V end was cut by 2 bases, the J end by 0 bases, with 7 bases between. Germline values: CDR1 MNHEY, CDR2 SVGAGI. The CDR3 reads CASSYDYMNTEAFF. CDR3 in DNA: TGTGCCAGCAGTTACGATTACATGAACACTGAAGCTTTCTTT.

The genes are TRBV14 and TRBJ2-1; D unclear. The CDR3 runs 14 residues. CDR1 and CDR2 from the germline V gene are SGHDN and FVKESK. V lost 3 bases and J lost 10, with 16 bases in between. This CDR3 reads CASSHARVVGEQFF. The CDR3 DNA is TGTGCCAGCAGCCATGCTCGGGTTGTTGGGGAGCAGTTCTTC.

V usage is TRBV12-3 or TRBV12-4 and J usage is TRBJ2-1; D ambiguous. The assigned J gene may be wrong: the sequence end matches TRBJ2-7 better. The CDR3 sequence is 14 residues long. The CDR3 region is CASSSGSAPYEQYF. The CDR3 DNA reads as TGTGCCAGCAGTTCCGGGTCCGCCCCCTACGAGCAGTACTTC.